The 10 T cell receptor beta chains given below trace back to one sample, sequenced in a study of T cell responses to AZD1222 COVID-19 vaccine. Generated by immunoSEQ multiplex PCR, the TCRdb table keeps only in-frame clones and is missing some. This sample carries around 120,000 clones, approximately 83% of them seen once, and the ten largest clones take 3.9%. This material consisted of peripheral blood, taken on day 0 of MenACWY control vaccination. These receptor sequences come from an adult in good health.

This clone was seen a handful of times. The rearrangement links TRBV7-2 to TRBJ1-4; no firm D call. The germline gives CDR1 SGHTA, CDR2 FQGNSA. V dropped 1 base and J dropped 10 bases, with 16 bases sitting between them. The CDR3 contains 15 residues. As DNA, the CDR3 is TGTGCCAGCAGCTTAGATCCCACCCAGACGGGAAAACTGTTTTTT. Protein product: CASSLDPTQTGKLFF.

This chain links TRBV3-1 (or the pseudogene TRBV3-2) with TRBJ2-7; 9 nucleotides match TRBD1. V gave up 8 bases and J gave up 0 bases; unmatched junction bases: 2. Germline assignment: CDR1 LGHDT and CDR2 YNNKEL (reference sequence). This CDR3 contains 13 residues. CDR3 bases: TGTGCCAGCGGGACAGGGAGCTCCTACGAGCAGTACTTC. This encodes CASGTGSSYEQYF.

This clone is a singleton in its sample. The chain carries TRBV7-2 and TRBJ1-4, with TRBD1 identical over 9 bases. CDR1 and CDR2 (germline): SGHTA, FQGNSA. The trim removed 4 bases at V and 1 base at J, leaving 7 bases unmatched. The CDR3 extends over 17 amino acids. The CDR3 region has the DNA TGTGCCAGCAGCTATTCCGGGACAGGGCTAACTAATGAAAAACTGTTTTTT. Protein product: CASSYSGTGLTNEKLFF. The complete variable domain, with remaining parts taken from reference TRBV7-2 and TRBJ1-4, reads GAGVSQSPSNKVTEKGKDVELRCDPISGHTALYWYRQSLGQGLEFLIYFQGNSAPDKSGLPSDRFSAERTGGSVSTLTIQRTQQEDSAVYLCASSYSGTGLTNEKLFFGSGTQLSVL.

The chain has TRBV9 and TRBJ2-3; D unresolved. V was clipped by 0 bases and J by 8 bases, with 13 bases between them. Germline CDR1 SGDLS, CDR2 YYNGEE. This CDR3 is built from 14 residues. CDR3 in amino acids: CASSVASAQSTQYF. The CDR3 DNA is TGTGCCAGCAGCGTAGCGTCTGCCCAAAGTACGCAGTATTTT.

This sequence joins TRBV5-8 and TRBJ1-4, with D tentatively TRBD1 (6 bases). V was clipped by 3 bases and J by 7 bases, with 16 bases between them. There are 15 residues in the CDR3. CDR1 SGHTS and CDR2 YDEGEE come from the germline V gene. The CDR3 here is CASSSGQTRGEKLFF. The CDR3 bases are TGTGCCAGCAGCTCAGGACAGACCCGGGGTGAAAAACTGTTTTTT.

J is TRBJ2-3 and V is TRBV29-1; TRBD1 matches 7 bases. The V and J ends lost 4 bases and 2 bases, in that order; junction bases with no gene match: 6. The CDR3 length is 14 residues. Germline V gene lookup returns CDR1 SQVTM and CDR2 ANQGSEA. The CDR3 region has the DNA TGCAGCGTTGGGCCGGGACAGTCCACAGATACGCAGTATTTT. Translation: CSVGPGQSTDTQYF.

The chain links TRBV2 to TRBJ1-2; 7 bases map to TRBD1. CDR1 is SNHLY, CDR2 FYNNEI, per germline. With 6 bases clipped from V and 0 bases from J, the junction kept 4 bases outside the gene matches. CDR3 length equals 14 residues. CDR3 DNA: TGTGCCAGCAGGGATGACAGGGCTAACTATGGCTACACCTTC. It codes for CASRDDRANYGYTF.

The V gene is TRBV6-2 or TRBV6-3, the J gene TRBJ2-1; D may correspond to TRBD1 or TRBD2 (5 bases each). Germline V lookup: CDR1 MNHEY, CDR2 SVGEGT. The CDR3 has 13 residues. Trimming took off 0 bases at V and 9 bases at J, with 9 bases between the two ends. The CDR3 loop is CASSYSPGLEQFF. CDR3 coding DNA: TGTGCCAGCAGTTACTCGCCGGGGCTTGAGCAGTTCTTC.

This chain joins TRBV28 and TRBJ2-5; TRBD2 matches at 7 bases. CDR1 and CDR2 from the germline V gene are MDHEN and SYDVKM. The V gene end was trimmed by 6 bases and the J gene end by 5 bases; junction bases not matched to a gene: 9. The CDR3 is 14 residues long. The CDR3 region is CASSRTTSLETQYF. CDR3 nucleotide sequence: TGTGCCAGCAGCCGAACGACTAGCCTCGAGACCCAGTACTTC.

The CDR3, as DNA: TGTGCCAGCAGCGTCCGGGAGACCCAGTACTTC. Protein sequence: CASSVRETQYF. This chain links TRBV28 with TRBJ2-5, with no clear D. Germline loops: CDR1 MDHEN, CDR2 SYDVKM. This CDR3 region has 11 residues. The V and J ends lost 6 bases and 5 bases respectively, with 7 bases between them.